The 24 T cell receptor beta chains below come from one sample, sequenced in a study of blood T cells in healthy people across ages. A sample-barcoded 5' primer and a J-beta primer mix were used in a second PCR of roughly 7 to 11 cycles. MiXCR was run by TCRdb on the 5' RACE reads, yielding one entry per CDR3 protein. The repertoire holds some 900,000 distinct CDR3 sequences, with roughly 50% as singletons. The sequenced sample was blood. The receptors stem from a man aged 25-40 years in good health.

The chain uses TRBV20-1 and TRBJ2-5, with D unresolved. CDR3 size: 12 residues. The germline V gene encodes CDR1 DFQATT and CDR2 SNEGSKA (reference sequence). V was clipped by 5 bases and J by 7 bases, with 14 bases between them. The CDR3 reads CSAGVSGGTQYF. As DNA, the CDR3 is TGCAGTGCTGGTGTCTCGGGCGGGACCCAGTACTTC.

This chain uses TRBV7-2 with TRBJ2-1; maybe TRBD1 (5 bases). The CDR3 is made up of 12 amino acids. V lost 3 bases to trimming and J lost 15 bases, with 15 bases between them. CDR1 and CDR2 from the germline V gene are SGHTA and FQGNSA. The CDR3 region has the DNA TGTGCCAGCAGCTTCTTTGAGGACAATCCGTTCTTC. Its protein is CASSFFEDNPFF.

V and J are TRBV20-1 and TRBJ2-3; D is unresolved. This CDR3 region has 15 residues. Germline CDR1 and CDR2: DFQATT and SNEGSKA (reference sequence). Deletions cut 5 bases from V and 2 bases from J, with 17 bases between. The DNA for the CDR3 is TGCAGTGCTGAGACCTCAGAGAGACTCACAGATACGCAGTATTTT. Translated: CSAETSERLTDTQYF.

This clonotype has only a few counts. V usage is TRBV7-2 and J usage is TRBJ1-2; D is unclear. Deletions cut 5 bases from V and 5 bases from J, with 12 bases between. CDR3 size: 13 residues. Germline CDR1 reads SGHTA; CDR2 reads FQGNSA. CDR3 sequence (DNA): TGTGCCAGCAGCGAACGGTCGGTGTATGGCTACACCTTC. Encoded protein: CASSERSVYGYTF.

This clonotype was found a few times. J is TRBJ1-6 and V is TRBV27; D gene ambiguous. Trimming took 8 bases from V and 7 from J, leaving 12 bases between them. This CDR3 has 13 residues. Germline V gene sequence: CDR1 MNHEY, CDR2 SMNVEV (reference sequence). The CDR3 bases are TGTGCCAGCGCAATGGGCCCGAATTCACCCCTCCACTTT. It yields the protein CASAMGPNSPLHF.

The chain couples TRBV20-1 to TRBJ2-7; 7 nucleotides match TRBD1. Germline CDR1 is DFQATT and CDR2 is SNEGSKA (reference sequence). The V and J ends lost 5 bases and 3 bases, in that order; junction bases with no gene match: 10. The CDR3 is 14 amino acids. The CDR3 reads CSASPTGMIYEQYF. The CDR3 DNA reads as TGCAGTGCTTCCCCGACAGGGATGATCTACGAGCAGTACTTC.

About this clonotype: Its ends do not fully match the called genes, so a read error is possible. The chain links TRBV28 to TRBJ2-5; the D gene is possibly TRBD2 (6 bases). CDR1 and CDR2 (germline): MDHEN, SYDVKM. The CDR3 spans 15 residues. The CDR3 bases are TGCGCCAGCATAATGAGGAGCGCTGGGGGGGAGACCCAGTACTTC. Translated, it gives CASIMRSAGGETQYF.

The chain has TRBV3-1 and TRBJ2-2; TRBD2 might be the D (5 bases). Per the germline V gene, CDR1 is LGHDT and CDR2 is YNNKEL (reference sequence). The CDR3 is made up of 17 amino acids. Trimming shortened V by 4 bases and J by 0 bases, and 15 bases separated the two germline ends. Written as DNA, the CDR3 is TGTGCCAGCAGCCCCAAGAGGAGGCTGTCGAACACCGGGGAGCTGTTTTTT. This sequence encodes CASSPKRRLSNTGELFF. Combining the CDR3 with reference TRBV3-1 and TRBJ2-2 gives the whole variable domain DTAVSQTPKYLVTQMGNDKSIKCEQNLGHDTMYWYKQDSKKFLKIMFSYNNKELIINETVPNRFSPKSPDKAHLNLHINSLELGDSAVYFCASSPKRRLSNTGELFFGEGSRLTVL.

This clonotype appeared many times. The rearrangement joins TRBV7-2 to TRBJ2-5; no clear D gene. The CDR3 contains 14 residues. The V gene's germline CDR1 is SGHTA and CDR2 FQGNSA. V lost 5 bases to trimming and J lost 0 bases, with 10 bases between them. The CDR3 bases are TGTGCCAGCAGCCTCGAGGTGAACCAAGAGACCCAGTACTTC. Its protein is CASSLEVNQETQYF.

This clonotype was seen only a few times. The chain has TRBV10-3 and TRBJ2-7, with D maybe TRBD1 (5 bases). Trimming left V 8 bases short and J 0 bases short, with 8 bases between. The germline V gene has CDR1 ENHRY and CDR2 SYGVKD. CDR3 size: 12 residues. The CDR3 coding sequence is TGTGCCATCCGAGACAGCTCCTACGAGCAGTACTTC. Its translation is CAIRDSSYEQYF.

This chain connects TRBV4-2 to TRBJ2-7; TRBD1 agrees at 11 bases. Germline loops: CDR1 LGHNA, CDR2 YNFKEQ. V shed 1 base and J 3 bases; nucleotides not matched to a gene: 8. CDR3 length: 17 amino acids. The CDR3 region is CASSQGTGGRNGYEQYF. CDR3 DNA: TGTGCCAGCAGCCAAGGGACAGGGGGCCGAAATGGCTACGAGCAGTACTTC.

In regard to this clonotype: Given a much more abundant clone one base away, this may be a read error. The chain recombines TRBV21-1 with TRBJ2-5. TRBV21-1 is an annotated pseudogene. CDR3 size: 13 residues. DNA for the CDR3: TGTGCCAGCAGCAAACAAACTACGGAGGCCCAGTACTTC. Translation: CASSKQTTEAQYF.

This clonotype was seen only a few times. The V and J genes are TRBV6-5 and TRBJ2-7; D gene ambiguous. The CDR3 consists of 16 residues. V dropped 3 bases and J dropped 0 bases, with 15 bases sitting between them. CDR1 and CDR2 (germline): MNHEY, SVGAGI. The CDR3 DNA reads as TGTGCCAGCAGTTATTGGGATCCGACGAGCTCCTACGAGCAGTACTTC. Translated, it gives CASSYWDPTSSYEQYF.

A few counts support this clonotype. The chain carries TRBV20-1 and TRBJ2-7; D unclear. Gene TRBJ2-5 matches the end of the DNA better, so the J call may be wrong. This CDR3 is built from 16 residues. Germline V gene data show CDR1 as DFQATT and CDR2 as SNEGSKA (reference sequence). In DNA, the CDR3 is TGCAGTGCTAGAGATCACACGGGCCATCGAAAAGAGACCCAGTACTTC. It translates to CSARDHTGHRKETQYF.

V is TRBV6-1 and J is TRBJ2-1; unclear D gene. With 3 bases removed from V and 1 base from J, the gap between germline ends came to 10 bases. The CDR3 sequence is 15 residues long. From germline, CDR1 is MNHNS and CDR2 SASEGT. The CDR3 bases are TGTGCCAGCAGTGAGGGCGCCGGTTCCTACAATGAGCAGTTCTTC. Its protein is CASSEGAGSYNEQFF.

The chain links TRBV5-4 to TRBJ2-7; TRBD2 agrees at 11 bases. The length of the CDR3 is 15 residues. With V trimmed by 4 bases and J by 5 bases, 8 bases remained unmatched. Per germline, CDR1 SGHNT and CDR2 YYREEE (reference sequence). The CDR3: CASSKRLAGIDEQYF. CDR3 sequence (DNA): TGTGCCAGCAGCAAGAGACTAGCGGGAATCGACGAGCAGTACTTC.

This clonotype was counted only a few times. The chain couples TRBV20-1 to TRBJ2-2; 10 positions agree with TRBD2. CDR3 length: 16 residues. The V segment lost 2 bases and the J segment 3 bases; nucleotides outside the gene matches: 6. Germline CDR1 is DFQATT and CDR2 is SNEGSKA (reference sequence). The DNA for the CDR3 is TGCAGTGCTAGAAAGCGGGGGGGGTCTGACACCGGGGAGCTGTTTTTT. It translates to CSARKRGGSDTGELFF.

This clonotype came up once. V gene TRBV7-9 combines with J gene TRBJ1-1; D possibly corresponds to TRBD1 (6 bases). The CDR3 has 16 amino acids. The V gene's germline CDR1 is SEHNR and CDR2 FQNEAQ (reference sequence). Trimming left V 11 bases short and J 0 bases short, with 22 bases between. The chain's CDR3 is CAGHRDLSQVNTEAFF. For the CDR3, the DNA is TGTGCCGGTCACAGGGATCTTAGTCAGGTGAACACTGAAGCTTTCTTT. The complete variable domain, with remaining parts taken from reference TRBV7-9 and TRBJ1-1, reads DTGVSQNPRHKITKRGQNVTFRCDPISEHNRLYWYRQTLGQGPEFLTYFQNEAQLEKSRLLSDRFSAERPKGSFSTLEIQRTEQGDSAMYLCAGHRDLSQVNTEAFFGQGTRLTVV.

This chain uses TRBV5-1 with TRBJ2-3, with 7 positions matching TRBD1. V lost 0 bases and J lost 3; bases outside the gene matches: 7. The CDR3 is 16 amino acids. The V gene's germline CDR1 is SGHRS and CDR2 YFSETQ. The CDR3 nucleotides are TGCGCCAGCAGCTTGGCCAGGGGACAGAGGACAGATACGCAGTATTTT. The encoded protein is CASSLARGQRTDTQYF.

V usage is TRBV7-9 and J usage is TRBJ2-5, with TRBD2 matching 7 bases. V lost 0 bases, J lost 3 bases, and 1 base stayed unmatched. The CDR3 is 14 residues long. Germline V lookup: CDR1 SEHNR, CDR2 FQNEAQ (reference sequence). CDR3 nucleotides: TGTGCCAGCAGCTTAGCGGCGGGGGAAGAGACCCAGTACTTC. Residues: CASSLAAGEETQYF.

This clonotype turned up a few times. This sequence joins TRBV12-3 or TRBV12-4 and TRBJ2-7, with a tentative D call TRBD2 (7 bases). The length of the CDR3 is 16 residues. Trimming removed 3 bases at V and 0 bases at J, with 15 bases between. The CDR3 reads CASSLSGGGPSYEQYF. CDR3 coding DNA: TGTGCCAGCAGTTTGTCTGGCGGGGGCCCCTCCTACGAGCAGTACTTC.

The rearrangement links TRBV6-1 to TRBJ2-2, with D hard to call. CDR3 length: 15 residues. The germline V gene has CDR1 MNHNS and CDR2 SASEGT. The germline V and J ends were trimmed by 6 bases and 2 bases, with 13 bases remaining between them. Here the CDR3 DNA reads TGTGCCAGCAGCCCGATGTCAGGAAACACCGGGGAGCTGTTTTTT. This gives the protein CASSPMSGNTGELFF.

The rearrangement joins TRBV7-9 to TRBJ1-2; D is possibly TRBD1 (5 bases). The CDR3 is 14 amino acids. The V gene's germline CDR1 is SEHNR and CDR2 FQNEAQ (reference sequence). V dropped 1 base and J dropped 1 base, with 7 bases sitting between them. This chain's CDR3 is CASSLEGNNYGYTF. CDR3 in DNA: TGTGCCAGCAGCTTAGAGGGGAATAACTATGGCTACACCTTC.

The chain employs TRBV20-1 and TRBJ1-1; no definite D call. The germline V and J ends were trimmed by 2 bases and 0 bases, with 10 bases remaining between them. There are 14 residues in the CDR3. The germline gives CDR1 DFQATT, CDR2 SNEGSKA (reference sequence). The CDR3 loop is CSARRAGVNTEAFF. The CDR3 DNA is TGCAGTGCTAGAAGGGCAGGCGTGAACACTGAAGCTTTCTTT.